These 25 T cell receptor beta chains were all obtained from the same sample, sequenced in a study of blood T cell repertoires in COVID-19. The table came from immunoSEQ multiplex PCR; TCRdb's copy has only in-frame clones and leaves some out. The sample contains roughly 87,000 clones, around nine tenths of which appear only once. What was sequenced was peripheral blood. These receptors all stem from a middle-aged man with acute or convalescent COVID-19.

This clone occurred a few times. V usage is TRBV19 and J usage is TRBJ2-7; D is perhaps TRBD1 (6 bases). Per the germline V gene, CDR1 is LNHDA and CDR2 is SQIVND (reference sequence). The CDR3 consists of 14 residues. V lost 1 base to trimming and J lost 4 bases, with 11 bases between them. In DNA form, the CDR3 reads TGTGCCAGTAGTATAGGGGGGCGTCTGTACGAGCAGTACTTC. This gives the protein CASSIGGRLYEQYF.

A note on this clone: Mismatch with germline at one junction end may stem from a read error. This chain links TRBV27 with TRBJ2-7, with a tentative D call TRBD2 (5 bases). Germline V CDR1 and CDR2: MNHEY, SMNVEV (reference sequence). The CDR3 length is 12 residues. DNA for the CDR3: TGTGCCAGCAGTCGACCCGGGGAAGGGCTCCGCTTC. Its protein is CASSRPGEGLRF.

CDR3 coding DNA: TGTGCCAGTAGTACACAGGGTAGGGGCCCTGAAGCTTTCTTT. Translated, it gives CASSTQGRGPEAFF. J is TRBJ1-1 and V is TRBV19; TRBD1 might be the D (6 bases). V was trimmed by 4 bases and J by 6 bases, leaving 15 bases between them. Germline CDR1 is LNHDA and CDR2 is SQIVND (reference sequence). The CDR3 sequence is 14 residues long.

This chain connects TRBV4-1 to TRBJ2-1, with no clear D. Trimming stripped 0 bases from V and 10 bases from J, with 7 bases between. This CDR3 is built from 12 residues. Germline V gene sequence: CDR1 MGHRA, CDR2 YSYEKL. The CDR3 region is CASSQEPLEQFF. As DNA, the CDR3 is TGCGCCAGCAGCCAAGAACCCCTAGAGCAGTTCTTC.

V and J are TRBV5-1 and TRBJ1-3; D gene unclear. Germline V lookup: CDR1 SGHRS, CDR2 YFSETQ. V lost 3 bases, J lost 0 bases, and 19 bases lay in between. This CDR3 spans 18 amino acids. The CDR3 sequence: CASSSGSLQDLSGNTIYF. The DNA of the CDR3 is TGCGCCAGCAGCTCAGGCTCTCTACAAGATCTCTCTGGAAACACCATATATTTT. The whole variable domain, remainder taken from reference TRBV5-1 and TRBJ1-3, is KAGVTQTPRYLIKTRGQQVTLSCSPISGHRSVSWYQQTPGQGLQFLFEYFSETQRNKGNFPGRFSGRQFSNSRSEMNVSTLELGDSALYLCASSSGSLQDLSGNTIYFGEGSWLTVV.

The chain carries TRBV24-1 and TRBJ2-1, with D possibly being TRBD2 (5 bases). Trimming pared 4 bases from V and 5 bases from J, leaving 5 bases between. Germline V CDR1 and CDR2: KGHDR, SFDVKD. There are 12 residues in the CDR3. CDR3 sequence (DNA): TGTGCCACCAGTGAGAGGGACAATGAGCAGTTCTTC. It yields the protein CATSERDNEQFF.

This chain links TRBV6-5 with TRBJ1-5; 7 bases are shared with TRBD1. V lost 6 bases and J lost 2; bases outside the gene matches: 4. CDR3 length: 14 residues. Looked up from germline, CDR1 is MNHEY and CDR2 is SVGAGI. CDR3 coding DNA: TGTGCCAGCAGGGGTACAGGGGGCAATCAGCCCCAGCATTTT. It translates to CASRGTGGNQPQHF.

The chain recombines TRBV7-2 with TRBJ1-1; D gene unclear. Germline V gives CDR1 SGHTA, CDR2 FQGNSA. V lost 10 bases and J lost 1, with 10 bases in between. The CDR3 consists of 12 residues. The CDR3 region is CATTFGNTEAFF. The DNA of the CDR3 is TGTGCCACCACCTTCGGGAACACTGAAGCTTTCTTT.

V gene TRBV12-3 or TRBV12-4 combines with J gene TRBJ1-3; the D is unclear. The CDR3 covers 12 residues. V lost 4 bases, J lost 4 bases, and 5 bases lay in between. CDR3 amino acids: CASSWPGNTIYF. CDR3 DNA sequence: TGTGCCAGCAGTTGGCCCGGAAACACCATATATTTT.

The chain recombines TRBV27 with TRBJ2-1; tentatively, D is TRBD1 (6 bases). V was clipped by 2 bases and J by 12 bases, with 14 bases between them. CDR3 length: 13 residues. Germline CDR1 reads MNHEY; CDR2 reads SMNVEV (reference sequence). CDR3 nucleotides: TGTGCCAGCAGTTTAAAGGACAGAGGCCCGCAGTTCTTC. Translated, it gives CASSLKDRGPQFF.

This sequence joins TRBV13 and TRBJ2-5, with TRBD1 matching over 9 bases. The V segment lost 5 bases and the J segment 7 bases; nucleotides outside the gene matches: 17. Germline CDR1 PRHDT, CDR2 FYEKMQ (reference sequence). The CDR3 totals 17 residues. The CDR3, as DNA: TGTGCCAGCAGCCTCTTAAAGACAGGGGGGGGAATTGCGACCCAGTACTTC. Translated, it gives CASSLLKTGGGIATQYF.

A single count supports this clone. V is TRBV27 and J is TRBJ1-5, with a tentative D call TRBD1 (5 bases). Germline V gives CDR1 MNHEY, CDR2 SMNVEV (reference sequence). This CDR3 is built from 18 residues. Trimming cost V 3 bases and J 0 bases, with 18 bases left between them. The CDR3, as DNA: TGTGCCAGCAGTTTGGGCACAGGCGCCGGGCGTAGCAATCAGCCCCAGCATTTT. This translates into CASSLGTGAGRSNQPQHF.

V and J are TRBV5-1 and TRBJ2-5, with 8 bases lining up with TRBD2. Germline CDR1 is SGHRS and CDR2 is YFSETQ. The J segment lost 5 bases and the V segment lost 4 bases, leaving 4 bases of the junction unmatched. This CDR3 has 13 residues. This CDR3 is CASSPSGSETQYF. CDR3 bases: TGCGCCAGCAGCCCCAGCGGGAGTGAGACCCAGTACTTC.

In its sample, this clone was seen once. The chain carries TRBV6-5 and TRBJ2-2; D perhaps matches TRBD2 (5 bases). The V gene's germline CDR1 is MNHEY and CDR2 SVGAGI. V was shortened by 6 bases and J by 6 bases, with 11 bases between the two germline ends. The CDR3 runs to 13 residues. For the CDR3, the DNA is TGTGCCAGCAGAGTGGTGGGAGCCGGGGAGCTGTTTTTT. It translates to CASRVVGAGELFF.

The chain joins TRBV30 to TRBJ1-2, with a possible D match to TRBD1 (6 bases). Trimming took 0 bases from V and 8 from J, leaving 16 bases between them. The CDR3 spans 14 residues. Germline-derived CDR1 and CDR2 are GTSNPN and SVGIG (reference sequence). CDR3 sequence (DNA): TGTGCCTGGAGTGTAGAAGGGCCCCAGGGGGGCTACACCTTC. Translation gives CAWSVEGPQGGYTF.

V and J are TRBV7-9 and TRBJ1-3; D is perhaps TRBD1 (5 bases). CDR1 is SEHNR and CDR2 is FQNEAQ in the germline V gene (reference sequence). CDR3 size: 15 residues. V was clipped by 5 bases and J by 0 bases, with 11 bases between them. The DNA of the CDR3 is TGTGCCAGCAGCCCGCAGGGTATCTCTGGAAACACCATATATTTT. It encodes CASSPQGISGNTIYF.

The chain combines TRBV11-3 with TRBJ2-1; 7 bases are shared with TRBD2. Germline CDR1 reads SGHNT; CDR2 reads YENEEA. CDR3 length equals 15 residues. V lost 2 bases and J lost 8; bases outside the gene matches: 9. The CDR3 region has the DNA TGTGCCAGCAGCTTATTCTCCCTAGCGGCGGATGAGCAGTTCTTC. It yields the protein CASSLFSLAADEQFF.

This clone appeared many times. This sequence joins TRBV19 and TRBJ2-7, with TRBD1 matching 10 bases. The CDR3 length is 15 residues. Losses at the gene ends were 5 bases for V and 6 bases for J; bases not matched to a gene: 10. Germline CDR1 reads LNHDA; CDR2 reads SQIVND (reference sequence). CDR3: CASSPRDRGSLEQYF. The DNA for the CDR3 is TGTGCCAGTAGTCCCCGGGACAGGGGCTCTCTCGAGCAGTACTTC. Drawing the rest from reference TRBV19 and TRBJ2-7, the complete variable domain is DGGITQSPKYLFRKEGQNVTLSCEQNLNHDAMYWYRQDPGQGLRLIYYSQIVNDFQKGDIAEGYSVSREKKESFPLTVTSAQKNPTAFYLCASSPRDRGSLEQYFGPGTRLTVT.

The chain employs TRBV7-9 and TRBJ2-5, with 9 bases identical to TRBD1. CDR3 length: 14 residues. The germline V gene encodes CDR1 SEHNR and CDR2 FQNEAQ (reference sequence). Unmatched junction bases numbered 3, after V lost 3 bases and J lost 4 bases. CDR3 region: CASSFEDRGETQYF. For the CDR3, the DNA is TGTGCCAGCAGCTTCGAGGACAGGGGAGAGACCCAGTACTTC.

This rearrangement joins TRBV19 to TRBJ1-2; 9 nucleotides match TRBD1. V was pared by 4 bases and J by 5 bases, with 8 bases of the junction left unmatched. This CDR3 contains 15 residues. The germline gives CDR1 LNHDA, CDR2 SQIVND (reference sequence). The CDR3: CASSTSMGTGYGYTF. Here the CDR3 DNA reads TGTGCCAGTAGTACATCAATGGGGACAGGGTATGGCTACACCTTC.

CDR3 coding DNA: TGTGCCAGAGCCAGGGGGGATAACTATGGCTACACCTTC. Encoded protein: CARARGDNYGYTF. The V call is TRBV12-1, the J call TRBJ1-2; TRBD1, as called in the table, went unchecked against the DNA. TRBV12-1 is noted as a pseudogene. The CDR3 is 13 amino acids.

This chain links TRBV29-1 with TRBJ2-5; 9 positions agree with TRBD2. This CDR3 has 15 residues. Germline V CDR1 and CDR2: SQVTM, ANQGSEA. Germline trimming cut 2 bases from V and 6 bases from J; bases unmatched to any gene: 10. CDR3 in amino acids: CSVESMAGGPQTQYF. In DNA, the CDR3 is TGCAGCGTTGAATCAATGGCGGGGGGGCCTCAGACCCAGTACTTC.

The chain uses TRBV15 and TRBJ1-3; TRBD1 matches at 8 bases. Trimming removed 10 bases from V and 3 bases from J; junction bases left unmatched: 8. There are 14 residues in the CDR3. Germline-derived CDR1 and CDR2 are LNHNV and YYDKDF (reference sequence). This CDR3 is CAITAGGNGNTIYF. In DNA form, the CDR3 reads TGTGCCATAACAGCAGGGGGCAATGGAAACACCATATATTTT.

This rearrangement joins TRBV30 to TRBJ2-2; tentative D call: TRBD1 (5 bases). The CDR3 runs 13 residues. Germline-derived CDR1 and CDR2 are GTSNPN and SVGIG (reference sequence). The ends were cut back, 3 bases at V and 6 bases at J, with 11 bases in the middle. CDR3 protein: CAWSPARAGELFF. DNA of the CDR3: TGTGCCTGGAGCCCAGCCAGGGCCGGGGAGCTGTTTTTT.

The rearrangement uses TRBV20-1 and TRBJ2-2; possibly TRBD2 for D (6 bases). Germline V lookup: CDR1 DFQATT, CDR2 SNEGSKA (reference sequence). Deletions cut 3 bases from V and 6 bases from J, with 14 bases between. The CDR3 contains 14 residues. The CDR3 loop is CSASSQEGSGELFF. CDR3 DNA: TGCAGTGCTAGTTCCCAGGAGGGGTCCGGGGAGCTGTTTTTT.